This entry lists 4 T cell receptor beta chains sequenced from one sample in a study of CXCR3-negative and CXCR3-positive naive CD8 T cells. Study conclusions and caveats: CXCR3-positive naive cells had more hydrophobic TRB CDR3s than CXCR3-negative naive cells.

5' RACE with UMI labels generated the TRB cDNA libraries. One entry per CDR3 protein, without DNA, is what TCRdb gives after re-calling the 5' RACE reads. The sample has approximately 88,000 distinct CDR3 sequences. These receptors' targets are unknown. Sequencing was done on a sample of naive CXCR3+ CD8+ T cells from blood. Subset indicated: CD45RO-CCR7+CD27+CD95- naive CD8+ T cells expressing CXCR3 (TNR3+). The receptors stem from a human donor in good health. Some clones in this sample may be carry-over from other donors' samples.

The chain carries TRBV12-3 or TRBV12-4 and TRBJ2-1; TCRdb's D call, TRBD2, is unchecked because there is no DNA. The CDR3 is made up of 17 amino acids. This CDR3 is CASSPSPGTSVYNEQFF.

The V call is TRBV29-1, the J call TRBJ2-7. Germline V gene data show CDR1 as SQVTM and CDR2 as ANQGSEA. The CDR3 covers 11 residues. CDR3 in amino acids: CSVEWSYEQYF.

V usage is TRBV7-2 and J usage is TRBJ2-5; the D call from TCRdb, TRBD1, cannot be confirmed without DNA. Germline CDR1 is SGHTA and CDR2 is FQGNSA. The CDR3 has 16 amino acids. The CDR3 here is CASSLEGHWYQETQYF.

This sequence joins TRBV28 and TRBJ2-1; the TRBD2 assignment by TCRdb is unverifiable without DNA. This CDR3 region has 16 residues. CDR1 is MDHEN, CDR2 SYDVKM, per germline. The CDR3 is CASSERLSGWYNEQFF. The full variable domain, in which reference TRBV28 and TRBJ2-1 provide the parts outside the CDR3, is DVKVTQSSRYLVKRTGEKVFLECVQDMDHENMFWYRQDPGLGLRLIYFSYDVKMKEKGDIPEGYSVSREKKERFSLILESASTNQTSMYLCASSERLSGWYNEQFFGPGTRLTVL.